A few counts support the clone carrying this TCR beta chain. A single record per CDR3 protein comes from TCRdb applying MiXCR to the reads. The data show roughly 230,000 distinct CDR3 sequences, over 20% seen once. These data come from a study of T cell repertoires in cytomegalovirus infection. Study as a whole: It was the public TCR beta signatures that indicated both CMV infection and matching HLA type.

The clonotype was recovered from a human donor in good health (CMV status not recorded). Some clones in this sample may be carry-over from other donors' samples. The sample taken for sequencing was CD8+ T cells from PBMCs.

The DNA for the CDR3 is TGTGCCAGCAATCCTTACAGCTACGAGCAGTACTTC. It encodes CASNPYSYEQYF. The chain employs TRBV2 and TRBJ2-7, with no clear D. Germline V gene lookup returns CDR1 SNHLY and CDR2 FYNNEI. V shed 7 bases and J shed 3 bases, with 10 bases lying between them. The CDR3 is 12 residues long.